This TCR beta chain was sequenced for a study of beta chain features in type 1 diabetes. General study findings and limits: Within each of all four CD4+ subsets, Type 1 diabetes patients had TCRB CDR3s that were moderately but significantly shorter.

With V trimmed by 2 bases and J by 5 bases, 3 bases remained unmatched. The CDR3 is 13 residues long. Looked up from germline, CDR1 is GTSNPN and CDR2 is SVGIG (reference sequence). Sequenced material consisted of expressed TCRB transcripts (all of the isolated RNA was reverse transcribed). Profiling relied on immunoSEQ multiplex PCR, and the TCRdb table lists in-frame clones only, not all of them. The sample yields around 310,000 clones, about 13% seen once. This clone was counted only a few times. Its antigen is currently unknown. V gene TRBV30 combines with J gene TRBJ1-1; 9 nucleotides match TRBD1. This receptor was obtained from a woman between 18 and 29 years old with type 1 diabetes. Sequencing input: naive CD4+ T cells from blood. As DNA, the CDR3 is TGTGCCTGGAGTAGACAGGGGGATACTGAAGCTTTCTTT. Its translation: CAWSRQGDTEAFF.